These 31 T cell receptor beta chains were sequenced from one sample in a study of blood T cell repertoires in COVID-19. Generated by immunoSEQ multiplex PCR, the TCRdb table keeps only in-frame clones and is missing some. The sample carries about 210,000 clones, about 87% recorded once. The sample taken for sequencing was peripheral blood. Every receptor here comes from a man between 60 and 75 years old who had recovered from COVID-19.

This clone has only one observation. The chain employs TRBV28 and TRBJ1-4, with D unresolved. The length of the CDR3 is 11 residues. Trimming removed 7 bases at V and 6 bases at J, with 6 bases between. Germline CDR1 reads MDHEN; CDR2 reads SYDVKM. The CDR3 reads CASIGDEKLFF. CDR3 sequence (DNA): TGTGCCAGCATCGGGGATGAAAAACTGTTTTTT.

V gene TRBV5-1 combines with J gene TRBJ1-2, with D perhaps TRBD1 (5 bases). This CDR3 has 14 residues. Germline CDR1 and CDR2: SGHRS and YFSETQ. Trimming removed 0 bases at V and 5 bases at J, with 11 bases between. CDR3 in amino acids: CASSLDGAGYGYTF. CDR3 in DNA: TGCGCCAGCAGCTTGGATGGGGCCGGATATGGCTACACCTTC.

The J gene is TRBJ1-4, the V gene TRBV5-4; D might be TRBD1 (6 bases). V lost 4 bases, J lost 7 bases, and 23 bases lay in between. Looked up from germline, CDR1 is SGHNT and CDR2 is YYREEE (reference sequence). There are 17 residues in the CDR3. The CDR3 sequence: CASSLGGRGLSGEKLFF. CDR3 sequence (DNA): TGTGCCAGCAGCCTGGGTGGCAGGGGTTTAAGTGGTGAAAAACTGTTTTTT.

The chain combines TRBV28 with TRBJ1-2; D remains unclear. Germline V gene sequence: CDR1 MDHEN, CDR2 SYDVKM. Trimming took 5 bases from V and 4 from J, leaving 8 bases between them. The CDR3 contains 12 residues. The CDR3 nucleotides read TGTGCCAGCAGTATACGCGGCTATGGCTACACCTTC. This encodes CASSIRGYGYTF.

The chain has TRBV7-9 and TRBJ1-2, with D perhaps matching TRBD1 (6 bases). Trimming shortened V by 2 bases and J by 0 bases, and 10 bases separated the two germline ends. Per germline, CDR1 SEHNR and CDR2 FQNEAQ (reference sequence). The CDR3 consists of 15 residues. The CDR3 DNA follows: TGTGCCAGCAGCTTATATGACAGGCCTAACTATGGCTACACCTTC. It yields the protein CASSLYDRPNYGYTF.

This chain uses TRBV28 with TRBJ1-2; no firm D call. The CDR3 is made up of 15 amino acids. Germline CDR1 and CDR2: MDHEN and SYDVKM. The V end was cut by 6 bases, the J end by 4 bases, with 18 bases between. In DNA form, the CDR3 reads TGTGCCAGCAGCCCCCTTCTACGAAGCGGCTATGGCTACACCTTC. This gives the protein CASSPLLRSGYGYTF.

This clone was seen just once. The V and J genes are TRBV5-5 and TRBJ1-2; the D gene is possibly TRBD1 (6 bases). V lost 0 bases and J 7 bases, leaving 10 bases between the germline ends. This CDR3 spans 13 amino acids. CDR1 and CDR2 from the germline V gene are SGHKS and YYEKEE (reference sequence). The CDR3 loop reads CASSLEGQLGYTF. The CDR3 DNA is TGTGCCAGCAGCTTGGAGGGACAACTTGGCTACACCTTC.

The chain couples TRBV5-6 to TRBJ2-2; tentative D call: TRBD2 (5 bases). Trimming cost V 1 base and J 4 bases, with 17 bases left between them. CDR3 length equals 17 residues. Germline lookup yields CDR1 SGHDT and CDR2 YYEEEE. CDR3 sequence reads: CASSLRVSGIGTGELFF. CDR3 nucleotide sequence: TGTGCCAGCAGCTTGAGGGTTTCGGGGATTGGCACCGGGGAGCTGTTTTTT. Full variable domain (outside the CDR3, taken from reference TRBV5-6 and TRBJ2-2): DAGVTQSPTHLIKTRGQQVTLRCSPKSGHDTVSWYQQALGQGPQFIFQYYEEEERQRGNFPDRFSGHQFPNYSSELNVNALLLGDSALYLCASSLRVSGIGTGELFFGEGSRLTVL.

This chain connects TRBV9 to TRBJ1-1, with a tentative D call TRBD1 (6 bases). The CDR3 has 13 amino acids. Trimming left V 4 bases short and J 4 bases short, with 11 bases between. Looked up from germline, CDR1 is SGDLS and CDR2 is YYNGEE. The CDR3 coding sequence is TGTGCCAGCAGCTCCTCAGGGGCCACTGAAGCTTTCTTT. This gives the protein CASSSSGATEAFF.

The chain uses TRBV7-3 and TRBJ2-7, with D perhaps TRBD1 (6 bases). The CDR3 sequence is 13 residues long. In germline, CDR1 is SGHTA, CDR2 FQGTGA. Between the trimmed V and J ends, which lost 0 bases and 3 bases, there was a span of 6 bases. The CDR3 nucleotides are TGTGCCAGCAGCTTAACAGGGGGCTACGAGCAGTACTTC. Amino acids: CASSLTGGYEQYF. Drawing the rest from reference TRBV7-3 and TRBJ2-7, the complete variable domain is GAGVSQTPSNKVTEKGKYVELRCDPISGHTALYWYRQSLGQGPEFLIYFQGTGAADDSGLPNDRFFAVRPEGSVSTLKIQRTERGDSAVYLCASSLTGGYEQYFGPGTRLTVT.

This clone appeared once. The genes are TRBV7-2 and TRBJ1-2; 7 bases fit TRBD1. Germline V gene sequence: CDR1 SGHTA, CDR2 FQGNSA. The CDR3 length is 13 residues. V lost 6 bases, J lost 4 bases, and 5 bases stayed unmatched. CDR3 sequence: CASSQTGSYGYTF. CDR3 sequence (DNA): TGTGCCAGCAGTCAGACAGGGAGCTATGGCTACACCTTC.

The chain has TRBV5-6 and TRBJ1-1, with D possibly matching TRBD1 (6 bases). Deletions cut 1 base from V and 5 bases from J, with 12 bases between. The germline CDR1 and CDR2 sequences are SGHDT and YYEEEE. There are 14 residues in the CDR3. The CDR3 region is CASSLFTGITEAFF. CDR3 DNA: TGTGCCAGCAGCTTGTTCACAGGGATTACTGAAGCTTTCTTT. Complete variable domain (other parts from reference TRBV5-6 and TRBJ1-1): DAGVTQSPTHLIKTRGQQVTLRCSPKSGHDTVSWYQQALGQGPQFIFQYYEEEERQRGNFPDRFSGHQFPNYSSELNVNALLLGDSALYLCASSLFTGITEAFFGQGTRLTVV.

This clone was picked up one time. V is TRBV19 and J is TRBJ1-5; the match to TRBD1 covers 11 bases. This CDR3 is 16 amino acids long. Germline V gene lookup returns CDR1 LNHDA and CDR2 SQIVND (reference sequence). J was trimmed by 2 bases and V by 5 bases; bases with no gene match: 5. As DNA, the CDR3 is TGTGCCAGTAGTTGGGGACAGGGGGGTGGCAATCAGCCCCAGCATTTT. It yields the protein CASSWGQGGGNQPQHF.

This rearrangement joins TRBV6-5 to TRBJ1-3; maybe TRBD1 (6 bases). Germline-derived CDR1 and CDR2 are MNHEY and SVGAGI. Trimming cost V 11 bases and J 4 bases, with 18 bases left between them. The CDR3 extends over 14 amino acids. CDR3 nucleotide sequence: TGTGCCGGTCAGGGGCCCAAAGGAGGAAACACCATATATTTT. Protein sequence: CAGQGPKGGNTIYF.

This chain joins TRBV28 and TRBJ2-3; 8 nucleotides match TRBD1. The junction had 11 bases not matched to a gene; V was cut back by 4 bases and J by 5 bases. The CDR3 covers 16 residues. Germline-derived CDR1 and CDR2 are MDHEN and SYDVKM. The CDR3: CASSSPGQGGEDTQYF. The CDR3 region has the DNA TGTGCCAGCAGTTCCCCCGGACAGGGCGGAGAAGATACGCAGTATTTT.

The chain links TRBV6-5 to TRBJ2-7; 10 bases are a match to TRBD1. V gave up 6 bases and J gave up 2 bases; unmatched junction bases: 7. This CDR3 spans 15 amino acids. Germline CDR1 reads MNHEY; CDR2 reads SVGAGI. Written as DNA, the CDR3 is TGTGCCAGCAGCCTACGGGGGACAGGGGCCTACGAGCAGTACTTC. Translated, it gives CASSLRGTGAYEQYF.

The chain carries TRBV30 and TRBJ1-4; the D gene is possibly TRBD1 (6 bases). Trimming shortened V by 0 bases and J by 8 bases, and 19 bases separated the two germline ends. The CDR3 totals 16 residues. Germline-derived CDR1 and CDR2 are GTSNPN and SVGIG (reference sequence). CDR3 protein: CAWSVLGRGIGEKLFF. Here the CDR3 DNA reads TGTGCCTGGAGTGTATTGGGGAGGGGGATAGGGGAAAAACTGTTTTTT.

The chain joins TRBV12-3 or TRBV12-4 to TRBJ1-1; no clear D. CDR3 length: 13 residues. Trimming removed 5 bases at V and 11 bases at J, with 18 bases between. Written as DNA, the CDR3 is TGTGCCAGCAGTCCCGGGTTTGCCATCGCGGCTTTCTTT. This codes for CASSPGFAIAAFF.

The gene calls are TRBV24-1 and TRBJ2-1, with 14 nucleotides matching TRBD2. The CDR3 runs 17 residues. V gave up 7 bases and J gave up 7 bases; unmatched junction bases: 11. CDR1 KGHDR and CDR2 SFDVKD come from the germline V gene. The CDR3, as DNA: TGTGCCACCAGCAGTAGACTAGCGGGAGGGCCGGGTAATGAGCAGTTCTTC. Its protein product is CATSSRLAGGPGNEQFF.

CDR3 sequence reads: CASSLGGLMNTEAFF. In DNA, the CDR3 is TGTGCCAGCAGCTTGGGGGGGCTGATGAACACTGAAGCTTTCTTT. The chain combines TRBV9 with TRBJ1-1, with a weak D call TRBD1 (6 bases). Trimming took off 4 bases at V and 0 bases at J, with 13 bases between the two ends. The V gene's germline CDR1 is SGDLS and CDR2 YYNGEE. CDR3 length: 15 amino acids. The whole variable domain, filled in from reference TRBV9 and TRBJ1-1, reads DSGVTQTPKHLITATGQRVTLRCSPRSGDLSVYWYQQSLDQGLQFLIQYYNGEERAKGNILERFSAQQFPDLHSELNLSSLELGDSALYFCASSLGGLMNTEAFFGQGTRLTVV.

This chain links TRBV12-3 or TRBV12-4 with TRBJ1-1, with D perhaps TRBD1 (5 bases). Trimming removed 5 bases from V and 6 bases from J, with 10 bases in between. This CDR3 spans 12 amino acids. The CDR3 is CASSPGRPEAFF. The CDR3 DNA reads TGTGCCAGCAGTCCAGGGCGCCCTGAAGCTTTCTTT.

The chain is built from TRBV3-1 (or the pseudogene TRBV3-2) and TRBJ1-5; unclear D gene. This CDR3 has 13 residues. V was shortened by 0 bases and J by 5 bases, with 5 bases between the two germline ends. Germline V gene sequence: CDR1 LGHDT, CDR2 YNNKEL (reference sequence). For the CDR3, the DNA is TGTGCCAGCAGCCAAGACGGGTATCAGCCCCAGCATTTT. Residues: CASSQDGYQPQHF.

The genes are TRBV6-6 and TRBJ1-1; 8 bases line up with TRBD1. The germline gives CDR1 MNHNY, CDR2 SVGAGI (reference sequence). The V gene end was trimmed by 6 bases and the J gene end by 4 bases; junction bases not matched to a gene: 7. This CDR3 is 14 amino acids long. The CDR3 region is CASSRDRGSTEAFF. The CDR3 region has the DNA TGTGCCAGCAGCCGCGACAGGGGCAGCACTGAAGCTTTCTTT.

The V gene is TRBV19, the J gene TRBJ2-2; D unresolved. The CDR3 contains 13 residues. Germline V gene lookup returns CDR1 LNHDA and CDR2 SQIVND (reference sequence). Between the trimmed V and J ends, which lost 0 bases and 8 bases, there was a span of 7 bases. This CDR3 reads CASSIDQFGELFF. CDR3 sequence (DNA): TGTGCCAGTAGTATAGATCAGTTTGGGGAGCTGTTTTTT. Complete variable domain (other parts from reference TRBV19 and TRBJ2-2): DGGITQSPKYLFRKEGQNVTLSCEQNLNHDAMYWYRQDPGQGLRLIYYSQIVNDFQKGDIAEGYSVSREKKESFPLTVTSAQKNPTAFYLCASSIDQFGELFFGEGSRLTVL.

This sequence joins TRBV19 and TRBJ2-3; the D is unclear. Germline values: CDR1 LNHDA, CDR2 SQIVND (reference sequence). The V end lost 0 bases, the J end lost 6 bases, and 4 bases lay between the germline ends. This CDR3 has 12 amino acids. CDR3 sequence: CASSIDGDTQYF. The CDR3 region has the DNA TGTGCCAGTAGTATAGACGGGGATACGCAGTATTTT.

CDR3 region: CASSLARTSGAVNEQFF. As DNA, the CDR3 is TGTGCCAGCAGCTTGGCCCGGACTAGCGGGGCCGTCAATGAGCAGTTCTTC. V and J are TRBV5-4 and TRBJ2-1, with 12 bases identical to TRBD2. The trim removed 0 bases at V and 6 bases at J, leaving 7 bases unmatched. Per the germline V gene, CDR1 is SGHNT and CDR2 is YYREEE (reference sequence). This CDR3 has 17 amino acids.

This clone was picked up a small number of times. This sequence joins TRBV25-1 and TRBJ1-2, with D possibly matching TRBD1 (6 bases). The V and J ends lost 1 base and 7 bases respectively, with 13 bases between them. This CDR3 contains 14 residues. Germline-derived CDR1 and CDR2 are MGHDK and SYGVNS. CDR3 DNA sequence: TGTGCCAGCAGTGAATTACCAGGGGTCGGTGGCTACACCTTC. Encoded protein: CASSELPGVGGYTF.

This chain connects TRBV30 to TRBJ2-2, with unresolved D. V lost 5 bases to trimming and J lost 2 bases, with 15 bases between them. This CDR3 is 15 amino acids long. CDR1 and CDR2 (germline): GTSNPN, SVGIG (reference sequence). This CDR3 reads CAWEVGAGNTGELFF. The CDR3 DNA reads as TGTGCCTGGGAGGTCGGCGCAGGTAACACCGGGGAGCTGTTTTTT.

CDR3 sequence reads: CASSLAPGASYEQYF. CDR3 in DNA: TGCGCCAGCAGCTTGGCTCCGGGAGCCTCCTACGAGCAGTACTTC. This chain uses TRBV5-1 with TRBJ2-7, with a possible D match to TRBD2 (6 bases). Trimming took off 0 bases at V and 0 bases at J, with 10 bases between the two ends. The CDR3 length is 15 residues. Germline V CDR1 and CDR2: SGHRS, YFSETQ. The full variable domain, in which reference TRBV5-1 and TRBJ2-7 provide the parts outside the CDR3, is KAGVTQTPRYLIKTRGQQVTLSCSPISGHRSVSWYQQTPGQGLQFLFEYFSETQRNKGNFPGRFSGRQFSNSRSEMNVSTLELGDSALYLCASSLAPGASYEQYFGPGTRLTVT.

The CDR3 protein is CASTTSGSSYEQYF. For the CDR3, the DNA is TGTGCCAGCACCACCAGTGGGAGCTCCTACGAGCAGTACTTC. The chain is built from TRBV27 and TRBJ2-7; a weak D match, TRBD2 (5 bases). The CDR3 spans 14 residues. Germline loops: CDR1 MNHEY, CDR2 SMNVEV (reference sequence). V was shortened by 7 bases and J by 0 bases, with 13 bases between the two germline ends.

This rearrangement joins TRBV19 to TRBJ1-2; the D gene is possibly TRBD1 (5 bases). V lost 4 bases to trimming and J lost 5 bases, with 17 bases between them. The CDR3 consists of 15 residues. Germline values: CDR1 LNHDA, CDR2 SQIVND (reference sequence). Here the CDR3 DNA reads TGTGCCAGTAGTACTCAGGGTAGTCTGGGATATGGCTACACCTTC. This codes for CASSTQGSLGYGYTF.